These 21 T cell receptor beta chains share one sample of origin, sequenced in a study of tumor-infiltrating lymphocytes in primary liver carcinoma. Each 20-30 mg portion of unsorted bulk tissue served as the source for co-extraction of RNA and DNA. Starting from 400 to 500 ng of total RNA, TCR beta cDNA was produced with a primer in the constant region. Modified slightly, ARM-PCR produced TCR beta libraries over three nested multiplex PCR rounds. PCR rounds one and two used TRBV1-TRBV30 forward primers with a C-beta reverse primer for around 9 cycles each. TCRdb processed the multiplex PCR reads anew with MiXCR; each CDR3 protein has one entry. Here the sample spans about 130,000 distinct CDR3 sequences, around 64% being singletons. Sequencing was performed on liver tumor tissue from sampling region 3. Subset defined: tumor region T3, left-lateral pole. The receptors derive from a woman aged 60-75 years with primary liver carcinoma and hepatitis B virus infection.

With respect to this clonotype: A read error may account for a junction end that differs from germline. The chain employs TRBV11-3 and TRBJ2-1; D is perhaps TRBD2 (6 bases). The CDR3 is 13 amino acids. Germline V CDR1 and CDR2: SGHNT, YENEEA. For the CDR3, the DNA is TGTACCAGCAGTATCGGGGGCTACAATGAGCAGTTCTTC. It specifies CTSSIGGYNEQFF.

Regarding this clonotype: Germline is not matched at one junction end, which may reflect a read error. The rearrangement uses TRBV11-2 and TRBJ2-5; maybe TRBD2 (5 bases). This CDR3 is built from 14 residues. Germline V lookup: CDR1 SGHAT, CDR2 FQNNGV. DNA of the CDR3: TGTGGCAGCAGCTTAGGACTCCCCCAAGAGACCCAGTACTTC. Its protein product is CGSSLGLPQETQYF.

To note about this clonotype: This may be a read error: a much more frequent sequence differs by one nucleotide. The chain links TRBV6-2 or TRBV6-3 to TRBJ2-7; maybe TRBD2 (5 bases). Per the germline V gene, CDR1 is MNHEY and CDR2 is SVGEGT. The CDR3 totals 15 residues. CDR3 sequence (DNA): TGTGCCAGCAGTTACCGGATACACCAACTAGTGTCTACCCTCTTC. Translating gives CASSYRIHQLVSTLF.

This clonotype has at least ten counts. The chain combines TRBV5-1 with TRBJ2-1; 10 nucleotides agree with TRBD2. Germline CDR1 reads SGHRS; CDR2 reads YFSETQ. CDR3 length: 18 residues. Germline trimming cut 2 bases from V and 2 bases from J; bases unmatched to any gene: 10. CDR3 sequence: CASSFPSGRAHPYNEQFF. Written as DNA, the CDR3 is TGCGCCAGCAGCTTCCCCAGCGGGAGGGCCCATCCCTACAATGAGCAGTTCTTC.

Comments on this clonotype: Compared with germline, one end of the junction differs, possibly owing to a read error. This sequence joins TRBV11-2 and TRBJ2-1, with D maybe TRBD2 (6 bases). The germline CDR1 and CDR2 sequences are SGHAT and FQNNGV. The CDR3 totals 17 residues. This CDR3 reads CASSLEGYTGSYNEQFF. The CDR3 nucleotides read TGTGCCAGCAGCTTGGAGGGGTACACGGGTTCCTACAACGAGCAGTTCTTC.

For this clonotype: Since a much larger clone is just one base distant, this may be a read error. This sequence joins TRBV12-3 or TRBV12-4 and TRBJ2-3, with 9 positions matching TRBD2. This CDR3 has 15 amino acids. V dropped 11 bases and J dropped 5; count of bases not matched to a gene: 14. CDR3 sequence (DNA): TGTGCCCAGTATAGGATAGCGGGAGAAGGAGATACGCAGTATTTT. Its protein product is CAQYRIAGEGDTQYF.

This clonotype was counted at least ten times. CDR3 sequence reads: CASSQDRRGTGANVLTF. Here the CDR3 DNA reads TGCGCCAGCAGCCAAGATCGTAGAGGGACTGGGGCCAACGTCCTGACTTTC. The chain links TRBV4-1 to TRBJ2-6; D is possibly TRBD2 (5 bases). Germline V gene data show CDR1 as MGHRA and CDR2 as YSYEKL. The CDR3 is 17 residues long. The germline V and J ends were trimmed by 0 bases and 2 bases, with 11 bases remaining between them.

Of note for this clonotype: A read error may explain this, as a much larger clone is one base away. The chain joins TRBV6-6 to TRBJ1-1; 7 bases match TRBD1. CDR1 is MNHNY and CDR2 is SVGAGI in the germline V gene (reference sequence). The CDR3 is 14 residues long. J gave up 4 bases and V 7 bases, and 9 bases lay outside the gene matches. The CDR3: CASNRDSWCTEAFF. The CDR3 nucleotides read TGTGCCAGCAACCGGGACAGCTGGTGCACTGAAGCTTTCTTT.

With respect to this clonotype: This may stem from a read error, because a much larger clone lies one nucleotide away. In nucleotides, the CDR3 is TGTGCCAGCAGCCAGACTAGTACCTTCACAGGTACGCAGTATTTT. It yields the protein CASSQTSTFTGTQYF. The chain carries TRBV7-9 and TRBJ2-3, with a tentative D call TRBD2 (6 bases). The CDR3 has 15 residues. Germline loops: CDR1 SEHNR, CDR2 FQNEAQ (reference sequence).

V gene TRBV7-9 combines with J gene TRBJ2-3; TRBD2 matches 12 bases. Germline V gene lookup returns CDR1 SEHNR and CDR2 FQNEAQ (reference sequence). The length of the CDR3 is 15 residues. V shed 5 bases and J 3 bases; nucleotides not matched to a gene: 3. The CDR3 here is CASSRTSGDTDTQYF. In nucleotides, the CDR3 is TGTGCCAGCAGCCGGACTAGCGGGGATACAGATACGCAGTATTTT.

This CDR3 reads CASSGLGHVPYNEQFF. The CDR3 coding sequence is TGTGCCAGCAGCGGCCTAGGGCATGTCCCATACAATGAGCAGTTCTTC. The chain uses TRBV7-9 and TRBJ2-1; D is unclear. There are 16 residues in the CDR3. V lost 5 bases and J lost 4, with 18 bases in between. Germline CDR1 and CDR2: SEHNR and FQNEAQ (reference sequence). The full variable domain, with the rest looked up from reference TRBV7-9 and TRBJ2-1, is DTGVSQNPRHKITKRGQNVTFRCDPISEHNRLYWYRQTLGQGPEFLTYFQNEAQLEKSRLLSDRFSAERPKGSFSTLEIQRTEQGDSAMYLCASSGLGHVPYNEQFFGPGTRLTVL.

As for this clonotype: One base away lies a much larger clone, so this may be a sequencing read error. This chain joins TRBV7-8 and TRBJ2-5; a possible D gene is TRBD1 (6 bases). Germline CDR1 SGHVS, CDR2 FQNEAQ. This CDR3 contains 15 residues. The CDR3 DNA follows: TGTGCCAGCAACTTAGCCCAGGGGACCCAAGAGACCCAGTACTTC. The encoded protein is CASNLAQGTQETQYF. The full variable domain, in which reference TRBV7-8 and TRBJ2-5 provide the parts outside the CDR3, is GAGVSQSPRYKVAKRGQDVALRCDPISGHVSLFWYQQALGQGPEFLTYFQNEAQLDKSGLPSDRFFAERPEGSVSTLKIQRTQQEDSAVYLCASNLAQGTQETQYFGPGTRLLVL.

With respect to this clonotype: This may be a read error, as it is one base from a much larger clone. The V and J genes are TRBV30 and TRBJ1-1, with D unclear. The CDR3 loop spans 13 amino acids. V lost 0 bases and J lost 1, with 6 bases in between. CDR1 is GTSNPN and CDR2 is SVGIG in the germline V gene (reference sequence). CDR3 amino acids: CAWSVERNTEAFF. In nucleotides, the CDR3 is TGTGCCTGGAGTGTGGAAAGGAACACTGAAGCTTTCTTT.

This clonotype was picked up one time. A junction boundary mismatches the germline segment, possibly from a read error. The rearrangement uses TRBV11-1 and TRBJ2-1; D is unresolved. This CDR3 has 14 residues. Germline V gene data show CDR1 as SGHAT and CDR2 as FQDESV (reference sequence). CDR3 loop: CASSLDLADFELFF. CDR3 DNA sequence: TGTGCCAGCAGCTTGGATTTGGCCGATTTTGAGCTGTTTTTC. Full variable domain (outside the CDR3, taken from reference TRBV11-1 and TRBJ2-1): EAEVAQSPRYKITEKSQAVAFWCDPISGHATLYWYRQILGQGPELLVQFQDESVVDDSQLPKDRFSAERLKGVDSTLKIQPAELGDSAMYLCASSLDLADFELFFGPGTRLTVL.

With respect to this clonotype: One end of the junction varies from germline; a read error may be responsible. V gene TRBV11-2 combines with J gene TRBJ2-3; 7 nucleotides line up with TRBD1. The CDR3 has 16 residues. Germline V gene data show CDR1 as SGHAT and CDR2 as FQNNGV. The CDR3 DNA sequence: TGTACCAGCAGCTTAGCTGGACAGGCGATTACAGATACGCAGTATTTT. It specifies CTSSLAGQAITDTQYF.

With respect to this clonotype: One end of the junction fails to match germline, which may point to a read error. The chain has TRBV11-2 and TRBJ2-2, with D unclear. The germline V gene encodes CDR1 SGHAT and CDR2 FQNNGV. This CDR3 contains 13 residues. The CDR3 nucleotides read TGTGACAGCAGCTTAGATAAGGCTGGGGAGCTGTTTTTT. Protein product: CDSSLDKAGELFF.

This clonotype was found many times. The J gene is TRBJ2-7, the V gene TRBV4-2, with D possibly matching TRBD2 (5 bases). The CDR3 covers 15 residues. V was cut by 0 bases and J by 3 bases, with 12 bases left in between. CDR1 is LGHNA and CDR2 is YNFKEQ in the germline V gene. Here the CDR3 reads CASSQDPGSIYEQYF. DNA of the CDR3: TGTGCCAGCAGCCAAGATCCGGGGTCGATCTACGAGCAGTACTTC.

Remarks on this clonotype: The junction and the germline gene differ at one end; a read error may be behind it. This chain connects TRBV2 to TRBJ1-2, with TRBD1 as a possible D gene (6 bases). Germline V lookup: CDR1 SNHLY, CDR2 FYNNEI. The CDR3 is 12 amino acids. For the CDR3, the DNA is TGTGCCAGCAAGGGAGCAGGGGACGGCTACGCCTTC. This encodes CASKGAGDGYAF.

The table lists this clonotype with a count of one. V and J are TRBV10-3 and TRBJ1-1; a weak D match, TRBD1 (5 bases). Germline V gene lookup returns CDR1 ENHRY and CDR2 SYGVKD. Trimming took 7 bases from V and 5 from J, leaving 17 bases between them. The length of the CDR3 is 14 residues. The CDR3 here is CAITKDTGRTEAFF. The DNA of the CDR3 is TGTGCCATCACCAAGGACACCGGGAGGACTGAAGCTTTCTTT.

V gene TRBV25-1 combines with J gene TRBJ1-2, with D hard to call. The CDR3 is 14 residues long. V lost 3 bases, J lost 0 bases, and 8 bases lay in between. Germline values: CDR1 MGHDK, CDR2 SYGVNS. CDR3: CASSEPTANYGYTF. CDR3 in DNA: TGTGCCAGCAGTGAGCCGACCGCTAACTATGGCTACACCTTC.

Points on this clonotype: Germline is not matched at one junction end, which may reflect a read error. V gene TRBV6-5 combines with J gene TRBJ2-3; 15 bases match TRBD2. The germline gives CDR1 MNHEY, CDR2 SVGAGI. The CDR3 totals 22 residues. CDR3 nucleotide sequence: TGTGCCAGCAGTTGCCGCTCCCCGTTGGGGACTAGCGGGAGGTCCGGGGGAGATACACAGTATTTT. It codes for CASSCRSPLGTSGRSGGDTQYF.